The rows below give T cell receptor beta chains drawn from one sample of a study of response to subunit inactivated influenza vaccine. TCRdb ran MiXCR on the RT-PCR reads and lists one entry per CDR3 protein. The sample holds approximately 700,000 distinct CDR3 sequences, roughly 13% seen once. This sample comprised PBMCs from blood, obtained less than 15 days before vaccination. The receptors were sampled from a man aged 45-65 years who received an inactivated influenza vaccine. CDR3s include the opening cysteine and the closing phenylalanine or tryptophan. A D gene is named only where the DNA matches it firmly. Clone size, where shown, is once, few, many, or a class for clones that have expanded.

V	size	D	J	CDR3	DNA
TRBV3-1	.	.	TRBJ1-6	CASSQVWRGNSPLHF	TGTGCCAGCAGCCAAGTTTGGAGGGGGAATTCACCCCTCCACTTT
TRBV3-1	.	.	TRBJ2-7	CASSSRTFYEQYF	TGTGCCAGCAGCTCCCGGACCTTCTACGAGCAGTACTTC
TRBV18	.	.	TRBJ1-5	CASSPQGPQFNQPQHF	TGTGCCAGCTCACCACAGGGGCCGCAGTTCAATCAGCCCCAGCATTTT
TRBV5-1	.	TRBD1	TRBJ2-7	CASSSLGTGDEQYF	TGCGCCAGCAGCTCCCTTGGGACAGGGGACGAGCAGTACTTC
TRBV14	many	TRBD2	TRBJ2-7	CASSQDPTSGGRYEQYF	TGTGCCAGCAGCCAAGATCCTACTAGCGGGGGCAGATACGAGCAGTACTTC
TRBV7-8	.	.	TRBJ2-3	CASSLYGGGEVGDTQYF	TGTGCCAGCAGCTTATATGGCGGGGGCGAAGTAGGAGATACGCAGTATTTT
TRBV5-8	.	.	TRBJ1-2	CASSSTATRGYTF	TGTGCCAGCAGCTCCACAGCGACGCGGGGCTACACCTTC
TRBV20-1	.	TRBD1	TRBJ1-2	CSAPTDLRQGVSYGYSF	TGCAGTGCTCCTACAGACCTAAGACAGGGTGTATCCTATGGCTACTCCTTC
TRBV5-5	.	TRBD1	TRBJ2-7	CASSRRGQGSHEQYF	TGTGCCAGCAGCCGAAGGGGACAGGGGAGCCACGAGCAGTACTTC
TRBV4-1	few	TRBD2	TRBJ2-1	CASSQDGTSGRAHRLEREQFF	TGCGCCAGCAGCCAAGATGGGACTAGCGGGAGGGCCCACCGGTTAGAACGTGAGCAGTTCTTC
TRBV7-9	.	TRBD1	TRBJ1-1	CASSGPGQGKATEAFF	TGTGCCAGCAGCGGGCCGGGACAGGGCAAGGCCACTGAAGCTTTCTTT
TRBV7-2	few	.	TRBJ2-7	CASSRSPGFEQYF	TGTGCCAGCAGCCGGTCCCCAGGGTTCGAGCAGTACTTC
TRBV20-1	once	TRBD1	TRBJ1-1	CSARSGFGTGDTEAFF	TGCAGTGCTAGGAGCGGGTTCGGGACAGGGGACACTGAAGCTTTCTTT
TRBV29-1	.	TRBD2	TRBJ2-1	CSVLPGLKINEQFF	TGCAGCGTTTTGCCGGGACTAAAAATTAATGAGCAGTTCTTC
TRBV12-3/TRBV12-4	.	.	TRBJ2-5	CASSFSGPSETQYF	TGTGCCAGCAGTTTTAGTGGACCCTCAGAGACCCAGTACTTC
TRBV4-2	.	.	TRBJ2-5	CASSQDRAGSETQYF	TGTGCCAGCAGCCAAGATCGGGCAGGCAGTGAGACCCAGTACTTC
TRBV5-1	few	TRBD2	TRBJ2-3	CASMLAGVFTDTQYF	TGCGCCAGCATGCTAGCGGGAGTATTCACAGATACGCAGTATTTT
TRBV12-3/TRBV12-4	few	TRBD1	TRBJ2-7	CASRQFGGQGYEQYF	TGTGCCAGCAGGCAGTTCGGAGGACAGGGCTACGAGCAGTACTTC
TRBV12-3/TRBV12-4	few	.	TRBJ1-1	CASSLGAGLAEAFF	TGTGCCAGCAGTTTAGGGGCAGGGCTGGCTGAAGCTTTCTTT
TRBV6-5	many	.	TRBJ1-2	CASSYSGDRYTF	TGTGCCAGCAGTTACTCTGGGGATCGCTACACCTTC
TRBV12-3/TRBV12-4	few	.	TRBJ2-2	CASSPGSHLTPSTGELFF	TGTGCCAGCAGTCCAGGGTCTCACTTAACCCCGAGCACCGGGGAGCTGTTTTTT
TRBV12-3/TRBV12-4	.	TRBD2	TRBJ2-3	CASSAISSGVPADTQYF	TGTGCCAGCAGCGCTATATCTAGCGGGGTCCCGGCAGATACGCAGTATTTT
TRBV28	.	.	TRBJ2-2	CASSSILFLPGELFF	TGTGCCAGCAGTTCGATCTTATTTTTGCCCGGGGAGCTGTTTTTT
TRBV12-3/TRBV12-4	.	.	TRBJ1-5	CASRKESNQPQHF	TGTGCCAGCAGAAAGGAAAGCAATCAGCCCCAGCATTTT
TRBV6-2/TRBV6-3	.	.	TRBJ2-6	CASQTPIGRSSGANVLTF	TGTGCCTCCCAGACCCCAATCGGGCGGAGCTCTGGGGCCAACGTCCTGACTTTC
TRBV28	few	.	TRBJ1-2	CASSPGGVELDYGYTF	TGTGCCAGCAGCCCGGGGGGGGTTGAATTAGACTATGGCTACACCTTC
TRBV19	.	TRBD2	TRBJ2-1	CASSIIPWSSGPPYNEQFF	TGTGCCAGTAGTATAATTCCTTGGTCTAGCGGGCCACCCTACAATGAGCAGTTCTTC
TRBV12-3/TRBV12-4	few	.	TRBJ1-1	CASSLSEKAFF	TGTGCCAGCAGTTTGTCGGAAAAGGCTTTCTTT
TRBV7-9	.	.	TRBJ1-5	CASSRGSDWGNQPQHF	TGTGCCAGCAGCCGGGGGTCGGATTGGGGCAATCAGCCCCAGCATTTT
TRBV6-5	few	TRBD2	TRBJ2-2	CASSYEAGGPNTGELFF	TGTGCCAGCAGTTACGAAGCGGGGGGCCCGAACACCGGGGAGCTGTTTTTT
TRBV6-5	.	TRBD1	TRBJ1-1	CASSYMGQGARESFF	TGTGCCAGCAGTTATATGGGACAGGGGGCTCGCGAATCTTTCTTT
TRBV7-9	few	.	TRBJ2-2	CASSLVMTGAGELFF	TGTGCCAGCAGCTTAGTGATGACAGGTGCCGGGGAGCTGTTTTTT
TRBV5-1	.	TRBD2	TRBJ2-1	CASSTSGGDYNEQFF	TGCGCCAGCTCCACTAGCGGGGGGGACTACAATGAGCAGTTCTTC
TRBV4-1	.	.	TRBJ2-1	CASSQYSPGGYNEQFF	TGCGCCAGCAGCCAATATAGCCCTGGGGGGTACAATGAGCAGTTCTTC
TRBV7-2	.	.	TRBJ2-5	CASSLGFSLGETQYF	TGTGCCAGCAGCTTAGGATTTAGCCTGGGGGAGACCCAGTACTTC
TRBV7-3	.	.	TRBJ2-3	CASSLGPSRRDTDTQYF	TGTGCCAGCAGCTTAGGGCCATCGAGGCGGGACACAGATACGCAGTATTTT
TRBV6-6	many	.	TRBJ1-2	CASSGTDLYGYTF	TGTGCCAGCAGTGGGACGGATCTTTATGGCTACACCTTC
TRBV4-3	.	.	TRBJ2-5	CASSQDLSVAGQETQYF	TGCGCCAGCAGCCAAGATCTCAGTGTGGCAGGACAAGAGACCCAGTACTTC
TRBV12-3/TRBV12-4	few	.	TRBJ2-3	CASSYLSLTDTQYF	TGTGCCAGCAGCTATTTGTCTTTGACAGATACGCAGTATTTT
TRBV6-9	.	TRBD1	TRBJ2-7	CASSYWARDRRYFYEQYF	TGTGCCAGCAGTTATTGGGCCCGGGACAGAAGATATTTCTACGAGCAGTACTTC